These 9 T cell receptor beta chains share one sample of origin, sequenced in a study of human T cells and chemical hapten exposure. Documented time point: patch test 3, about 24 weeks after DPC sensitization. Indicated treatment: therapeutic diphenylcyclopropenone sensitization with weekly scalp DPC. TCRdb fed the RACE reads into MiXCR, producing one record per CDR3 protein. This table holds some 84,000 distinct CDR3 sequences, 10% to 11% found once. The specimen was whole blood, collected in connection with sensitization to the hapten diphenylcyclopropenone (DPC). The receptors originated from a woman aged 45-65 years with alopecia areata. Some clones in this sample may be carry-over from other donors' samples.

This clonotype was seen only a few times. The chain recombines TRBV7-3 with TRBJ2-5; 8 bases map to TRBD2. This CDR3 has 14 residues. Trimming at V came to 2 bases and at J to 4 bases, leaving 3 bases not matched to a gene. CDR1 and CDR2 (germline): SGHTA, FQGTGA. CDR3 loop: CASSLSRGAETQYF. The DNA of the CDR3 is TGTGCCAGCAGCTTATCGCGGGGGGCAGAGACCCAGTACTTC.

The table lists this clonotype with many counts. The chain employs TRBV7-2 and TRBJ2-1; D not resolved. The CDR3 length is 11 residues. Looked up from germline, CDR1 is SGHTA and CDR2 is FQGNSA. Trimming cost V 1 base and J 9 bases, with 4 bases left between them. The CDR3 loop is CASSLEAEQFF. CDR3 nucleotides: TGTGCCAGCAGCTTAGAGGCTGAGCAGTTCTTC. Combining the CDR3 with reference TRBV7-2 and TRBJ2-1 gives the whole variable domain GAGVSQSPSNKVTEKGKDVELRCDPISGHTALYWYRQSLGQGLEFLIYFQGNSAPDKSGLPSDRFSAERTGGSVSTLTIQRTQQEDSAVYLCASSLEAEQFFGPGTRLTVL.

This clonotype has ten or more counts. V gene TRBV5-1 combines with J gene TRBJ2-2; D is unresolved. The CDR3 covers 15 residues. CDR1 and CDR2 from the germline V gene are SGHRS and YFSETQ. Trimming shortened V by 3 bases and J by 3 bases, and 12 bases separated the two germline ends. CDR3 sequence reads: CASSSLASDTGELFF. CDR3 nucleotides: TGCGCCAGCAGCTCACTCGCTTCGGACACCGGGGAGCTGTTTTTT. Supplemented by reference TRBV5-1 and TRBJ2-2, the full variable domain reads KAGVTQTPRYLIKTRGQQVTLSCSPISGHRSVSWYQQTPGQGLQFLFEYFSETQRNKGNFPGRFSGRQFSNSRSEMNVSTLELGDSALYLCASSSLASDTGELFFGEGSRLTVL.

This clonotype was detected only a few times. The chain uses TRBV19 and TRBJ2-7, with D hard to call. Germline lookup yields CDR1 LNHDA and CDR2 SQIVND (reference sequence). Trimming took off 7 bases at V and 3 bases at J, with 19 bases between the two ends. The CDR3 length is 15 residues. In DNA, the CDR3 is TGTGCCAGTACGAGCAGTACCCTGAACTACTACGAGCAGTACTTC. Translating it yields CASTSSTLNYYEQYF.

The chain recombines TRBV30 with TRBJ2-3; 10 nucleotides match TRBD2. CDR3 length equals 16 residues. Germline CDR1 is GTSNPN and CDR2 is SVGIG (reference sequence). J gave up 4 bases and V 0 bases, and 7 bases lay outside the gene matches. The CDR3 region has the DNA TGTGCCTGGAGTGTAGCGGCTAGCGGGAGTCCAGATACGCAGTATTTT. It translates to CAWSVAASGSPDTQYF.

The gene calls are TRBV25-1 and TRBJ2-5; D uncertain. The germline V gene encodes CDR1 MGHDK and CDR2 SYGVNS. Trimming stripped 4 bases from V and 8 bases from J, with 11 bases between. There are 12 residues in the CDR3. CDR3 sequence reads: CASSVTSGTQYF. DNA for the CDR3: TGTGCCAGCAGTGTTACCTCTGGAACCCAGTACTTC.

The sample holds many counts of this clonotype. The CDR3 loop is CSATLGNEQFF. In nucleotides, the CDR3 is TGCAGTGCTACTCTAGGGAATGAGCAGTTCTTC. This sequence joins TRBV20-1 and TRBJ2-1; D remains unclear. The V end was cut by 4 bases, the J end by 7 bases, with 8 bases between. The CDR3 consists of 11 residues. Per the germline V gene, CDR1 is DFQATT and CDR2 is SNEGSKA (reference sequence).

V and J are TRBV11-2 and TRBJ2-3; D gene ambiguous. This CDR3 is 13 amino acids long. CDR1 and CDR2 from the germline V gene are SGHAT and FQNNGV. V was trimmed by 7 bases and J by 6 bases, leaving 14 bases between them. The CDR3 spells CASIALSTDTQYF. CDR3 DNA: TGTGCCAGCATCGCCCTCTCGACGGATACGCAGTATTTT.

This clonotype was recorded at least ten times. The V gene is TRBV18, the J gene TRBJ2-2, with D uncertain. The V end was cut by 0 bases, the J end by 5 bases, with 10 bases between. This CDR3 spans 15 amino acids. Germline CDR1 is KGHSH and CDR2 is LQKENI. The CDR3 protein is CASSPPERATGELFF. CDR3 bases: TGTGCCAGCTCACCACCGGAGAGAGCAACCGGGGAGCTGTTTTTT.